There are a few counts of the clone carrying this T cell receptor (beta chain). The target antigen is unknown. This sample is part of a study of beta chain features in type 1 diabetes. Study-wide findings and caveats: There was no resolution here of whether HLA type influences TCRB rearrangement. Type 1 diabetes patients had VDJ junctions that carried fewer insertions and more deletions.

TCRB transcripts that were expressed got sequenced, as all of the isolated RNA had been reverse transcribed. Libraries were prepared by immunoSEQ multiplex PCR; TCRdb keeps only in-frame clonotypes and omits some of them. In the table there are hundreds of thousands of clones, roughly 30% of which are singletons. The CDR3 is 16 residues long. V was clipped by 7 bases and J by 6 bases; unmatched bases: 14. Germline CDR1 is MGHDK and CDR2 is SYGVNS. This receptor was obtained from a man younger than 30 in good health. Sequencing was performed on naive CD4+ T cells from blood. This rearrangement joins TRBV25-1 to TRBJ2-4, with 8 bases identical to TRBD2. The CDR3 DNA reads TGTGCCAGCACCCGATCTTTACCCGCGGGAGGAAACATTCAGTACTTC. Translation: CASTRSLPAGGNIQYF.